A single sample gave rise to the 9 T cell receptor beta chains below, sequenced in a study of beta chain features in type 1 diabetes. Since all of the isolated RNA was reverse transcribed, expressed TCRB transcripts were what got sequenced. Data came from immunoSEQ multiplex PCR; TCRdb stores just in-frame clones and leaves some out. Here the sample spans about 930,000 clones, 15% to 20% being singletons. The specimen sequenced was naive CD4+ T cells from blood. Source of these receptors: a woman under 30 in good health.

Concerning this clone: This CDR3 is also generated by other DNA sequences in the sample. CDR3 bases: TGTGCCAGCAGCTTATCCGCGTACAATGAGCAGTTCTTC. This codes for CASSLSAYNEQFF. J is TRBJ2-1 and V is TRBV7-2; no clear D. This CDR3 spans 13 amino acids. Germline V gene sequence: CDR1 SGHTA, CDR2 FQGNSA. Trimming shortened V by 2 bases and J by 4 bases, and 6 bases separated the two germline ends. Variable domain in full (rest from reference TRBV7-2 and TRBJ2-1): GAGVSQSPSNKVTEKGKDVELRCDPISGHTALYWYRQSLGQGLEFLIYFQGNSAPDKSGLPSDRFSAERTGGSVSTLTIQRTQQEDSAVYLCASSLSAYNEQFFGPGTRLTVL.

The chain combines TRBV7-9 with TRBJ2-7; D is perhaps TRBD1 or TRBD2 (5 bases each). Deletions cut 3 bases from V and 5 bases from J, with 11 bases between. Looked up from germline, CDR1 is SEHNR and CDR2 is FQNEAQ (reference sequence). The CDR3 contains 13 residues. CDR3 region: CASSFSRDHEQYF. CDR3 in DNA: TGTGCCAGCAGCTTTTCCAGGGACCACGAGCAGTACTTC.

With respect to this clone: Other nucleotide sequences from this sample produce the same CDR3. The V gene is TRBV28, the J gene TRBJ1-5; D ambiguous. The CDR3 length is 14 residues. Germline V gene data show CDR1 as MDHEN and CDR2 as SYDVKM. V gave up 3 bases and J gave up 2 bases, with 8 bases separating them. The CDR3, as DNA: TGTGCCAGCAGTTTGGGCGGCGGCAATCAGCCCCAGCATTTT. Translated: CASSLGGGNQPQHF.

To note about this clone: In the same sample, other DNA sequences code for this CDR3. The rearrangement joins TRBV7-2 to TRBJ1-2, with unresolved D. CDR1 SGHTA and CDR2 FQGNSA come from the germline V gene. Between the trimmed V and J ends, which lost 1 base and 4 bases, there was a span of 4 bases. CDR3 length: 12 residues. The DNA for the CDR3 is TGTGCCAGCAGCTTAGTCGGCTATGGCTACACCTTC. Residues: CASSLVGYGYTF.

The chain uses TRBV11-2 and TRBJ1-2; a weak D match, TRBD1 (5 bases). Trimming took off 4 bases at V and 4 bases at J, with 10 bases between the two ends. The V gene's germline CDR1 is SGHAT and CDR2 FQNNGV. CDR3 length equals 13 residues. The CDR3 bases are TGTGCCAGCAGCTCGGGACGGTTCTATGGCTACACCTTC. Amino acids: CASSSGRFYGYTF.

This chain joins TRBV6-6 and TRBJ2-1; either TRBD1 or TRBD2 may fit D (6 bases each). This CDR3 region has 15 residues. V lost 5 bases and J lost 7, with 18 bases in between. CDR1 MNHNY and CDR2 SVGAGI come from the germline V gene (reference sequence). This CDR3 reads CASSPIGGRTNEQFF. CDR3 in DNA: TGTGCCAGCAGTCCCATTGGGGGGCGCACAAATGAGCAGTTCTTC.

This chain uses TRBV7-2 with TRBJ2-1; D unclear. This CDR3 region has 15 residues. The V end lost 1 base, the J end lost 7 bases, and 14 bases lay between the germline ends. Looked up from germline, CDR1 is SGHTA and CDR2 is FQGNSA. The CDR3 region is CASSLGALVRNEQFF. The CDR3 DNA reads TGTGCCAGCAGCTTAGGGGCGCTAGTTCGAAATGAGCAGTTCTTC.

The CDR3 DNA is TGTGCCAGCAGCGTTACTAGCGGGAGGGGCTCCTACAATGAGCAGTTCTTC. Protein: CASSVTSGRGSYNEQFF. This chain links TRBV7-2 with TRBJ2-1, with TRBD2 identical over 13 bases. The CDR3 loop spans 17 amino acids. The ends lost 5 bases at V and 0 bases at J; junction bases unmatched: 4. Germline V CDR1 and CDR2: SGHTA, FQGNSA. Full variable domain (missing parts from reference TRBV7-2 and TRBJ2-1): GAGVSQSPSNKVTEKGKDVELRCDPISGHTALYWYRQSLGQGLEFLIYFQGNSAPDKSGLPSDRFSAERTGGSVSTLTIQRTQQEDSAVYLCASSVTSGRGSYNEQFFGPGTRLTVL.

The chain carries TRBV13 and TRBJ2-6; D possibly corresponds to TRBD2 (6 bases). The CDR3 covers 18 residues. V lost 0 bases and J lost 1, with 13 bases in between. Germline CDR1 reads PRHDT; CDR2 reads FYEKMQ (reference sequence). The CDR3 loop is CASSLGWAGGSGANVLTF. The CDR3 DNA reads TGTGCCAGCAGCTTAGGTTGGGCCGGGGGATCTGGGGCCAACGTCCTGACTTTC.